This T cell receptor beta chain comes out of a study of blood T cells in healthy people across ages (dated by TCRdb to between 2014 and 2017). Background for the entire study: In model experiments, template switching captured about one uniquely barcoded TCR beta cDNA molecule for every two T cells. Age-related changes in TCR beta repertoire diversity were measured in the study by deep sequencing normalized with unique cDNA molecular identifiers. Four age groups were formed from the donors: young (average approximately 15 years), middle-aged (around 39), aged (more than 55) and long-lived (around 80). Donors of different ages were randomly distributed across sequencing lanes to avoid experimental bias. For two donors (one aged 18 to 29 and one aged 80 or older), the study analyzed two additional independent replicas of 1 million unique cDNA reads from the same blood draw.

Its CDR3 holds 16 amino acids, cysteine through phenylalanine. Only the CDR3 DNA stays, 48 bases, in frame from base 1. In the germline V gene (reference sequence), CDR1 corresponds to MNHNY and CDR2 to SVGAGI. To prepare the library, 5' RACE was applied. Sequencing was performed on an Illumina HiSeq 2500. A second PCR of roughly 6 to 12 cycles was performed with a sample-barcoded 5' primer and a J-beta primer mix. A template-switch 5' adaptor carrying 12 random nucleotides introduced a unique molecular identifier onto each TCR beta cDNA molecule. At least 3 million CDR3-containing paired-end reads were obtained from each sample. All of the RNA was converted into first-strand cDNA using the Mint cDNA synthesis kit, with a TRBC-specific oligonucleotide serving as the primer. Following uracil-DNA glycosylase treatment, a first 18-cycle PCR with universal primers M1SS and BC2_uni_R was performed on all cDNA. Turning to the authors' computational methods: For normalization, 1 million high-quality reads were randomly selected from each sample, with every read carrying a distinct molecular identifier. Instead of being binned into consensus sequences, reads with shared molecular identifiers were discarded. MiTCR, set to a Q25 quality threshold and the strictest error-elimination algorithm, was used for CDR3 identification, clonotype clustering and error correction. A nonparametric unseen species model with Euler transformation was used to estimate lower-bound total TCR beta diversity. TCRdb's own reprocessing of the public reads used fastp at Q25 and MiXCR and kept productive beta chains. Rows with a matching CDR3 protein are joined into one entry that keeps the most common DNA and genes. For this entry, the V and J calls and clone size follow TCRdb and not the study's own pipeline. This sample has about 1,600,000 distinct CDR3 sequences in its table, and approximately 38% of those were observed once. Approximately 7.9% of the sample rests with the top ten.

For this clonotype: It lacks a known antigen. The junction does not match germline at one end; this may be a read error.

Summary of the overall study and its limitations: Compared with the aged group, the long-lived group had more naive CD4+ T cells, fewer expanded clones and increased TCR diversity, suggesting age selection. Conclusive comparison of naive and antigen-experienced compartments was prevented by the profiling of bulk unsorted PBMCs. Observed TCR beta diversity per million T cells fell roughly linearly with age, and a significant reduction was already apparent by age around 40. Total diversity estimates from one million sequenced T cells were considered lower bounds and underestimates. Because donor CMV infection status was unknown, age-related changes in expanded clonotypes were potentially confounded. A strong correlation was found between observed TCR beta diversity and the percentage of naive T cells measured by flow cytometry.

The donors were roughly 39 Caucasian individuals from Russia, aged 6 to 90 years, who were systemically healthy. About 9.8 milliliters of peripheral blood were drawn from each donor into EDTA-treated Vacutainer tubes. PBMCs were isolated by Ficoll-Paque density-gradient centrifugation, with at least 7 million obtained per sample. Total RNA, at least 5.5 micrograms per sample, was extracted from PBMCs with Trizol reagent. The percentages of naive CD45RAhigh/CD27high T cells were determined by flow cytometry on a PBMC aliquot from every donor. This chain joins TRBV6-6 to TRBJ2-6; tentative D gene TRBD1, with 5 bases matching. The sample comprised blood. The sequence derives from a woman aged 18-29 years in good health. The DNA sequence is TGTGCCAGCAGTTACTTAAGCAGCTCTGGGGCCGACGTCCTGACTTTC. Translated, it gives CASSYLSSSGADVLTF.